The 8 T cell receptor beta chains reported below all come from one sample, sequenced in a study of Ad26.COV2.S vaccination and SARS-CoV-2 variants. Measured with immunoSEQ multiplex PCR; TCRdb has only the in-frame clones, and not every one. The sample gives about 480,000 clones, roughly nine tenths of which show up once; roughly 13% is in the top ten. Specified treatment: roughly 19 received Ad26.COV2.S at low or high dose, single or two shots; about 5 received placebo; per-sample allocation not given. It was on day 63 after the first vaccine or placebo injection that samples were taken. Sample: peripheral blood, taken in a trial of Ad26.COV2.S vaccine versus placebo. The receptors originated from a person between 18 and 65 years old who received the Ad26.COV2.S COVID-19 vaccine or a placebo.

The gene calls are TRBV6-2 or TRBV6-3 and TRBJ2-1, with D unresolved. The germline CDR1 and CDR2 sequences are MNHEY and SVGEGT. CDR3 size: 15 residues. V was trimmed by 0 bases and J by 6 bases, leaving 12 bases between them. CDR3 amino acids: CASSYSAVGPNEQFF. The CDR3 DNA sequence: TGTGCCAGCAGTTACTCGGCTGTGGGCCCCAATGAGCAGTTCTTC.

The rearrangement uses TRBV7-8 and TRBJ1-4, with a possible D match to TRBD1 (5 bases). V was cut by 8 bases and J by 0 bases, with 13 bases left in between. Looked up from germline, CDR1 is SGHVS and CDR2 is FQNEAQ. The CDR3 is 15 residues long. CDR3 amino acids: CASGPGTSTNEKLFF. The CDR3 DNA sequence: TGTGCCAGCGGACCAGGGACGTCAACTAATGAAAAACTGTTTTTT.

This clone was counted between two and nine times. This chain joins TRBV5-6 and TRBJ1-3; D is unclear. This CDR3 comprises 14 residues. Looked up from germline, CDR1 is SGHDT and CDR2 is YYEEEE. V lost 0 bases and J 0 bases, leaving 4 bases between the germline ends. The CDR3 coding sequence is TGTGCCAGCAGCTTGGGGCCCTCTGGAAACACCATATATTTT. This gives the protein CASSLGPSGNTIYF.

This chain uses TRBV9 with TRBJ2-1, with D possibly matching TRBD1 (6 bases). V lost 0 bases and J lost 6, with 16 bases in between. Germline assignment: CDR1 SGDLS and CDR2 YYNGEE. There are 16 residues in the CDR3. DNA for the CDR3: TGTGCCAGCAGCGTAGCCGTAGGGACACTACTCAATGAGCAGTTCTTC. Amino acids: CASSVAVGTLLNEQFF.

The chain employs TRBV10-3 and TRBJ2-3; perhaps TRBD2 as D (6 bases). Germline CDR1 is ENHRY and CDR2 is SYGVKD. The CDR3 extends over 14 amino acids. Trimming cost V 6 bases and J 3 bases, with 13 bases left between them. This chain's CDR3 is CAIRPRGLTDTQYF. The CDR3 coding sequence is TGTGCCATCAGGCCGAGGGGACTGACAGATACGCAGTATTTT.

The gene calls are TRBV28 and TRBJ2-3, with D possibly matching TRBD2 (5 bases). Germline CDR1 reads MDHEN; CDR2 reads SYDVKM. This CDR3 has 15 residues. Trimming pared 6 bases from V and 0 bases from J, leaving 13 bases between. The CDR3: CASRLPLASTDTQYF. In DNA, the CDR3 is TGTGCCAGCAGACTGCCCCTAGCTAGCACAGATACGCAGTATTTT.

The J gene is TRBJ2-1, the V gene TRBV7-9; maybe TRBD1 (6 bases). V shed 5 bases and J shed 15 bases, with 20 bases lying between them. The CDR3 covers 13 residues. In germline, CDR1 is SEHNR, CDR2 FQNEAQ (reference sequence). The CDR3 bases are TGTGCCAGCAGCCCCGACAGGTCTTTTTGGATGTTCTTC. The encoded protein is CASSPDRSFWMFF.

V and J are TRBV21-1 and TRBJ1-5; the D call in the table, TRBD1, was not verified against the DNA. TRBV21-1 is a pseudogene segment. The CDR3 runs to 11 residues. The CDR3 nucleotides are TGTGCCAGCTCTAGGGGTCAGCCCCAGCATTTT. Protein sequence: CASSRGQPQHF.